This TCR beta chain comes out of a study of T cell responses to AZD1222 COVID-19 vaccine. The V gene's germline CDR1 is ENHRY and CDR2 SYGVKD. The ends lost 10 bases at V and 6 bases at J; junction bases unmatched: 1. The length of the CDR3 is 12 residues. Worth noting for this clone: The antigen remains undetermined.

Here immunoSEQ multiplex PCR was the method, and the copy in TCRdb shows in-frame clones only, minus some. The table records 100,000 or so clones, 80% to 90% of them present only once. Study-wide findings and caveats: White British ancestry dominated among donors, who included more females, and clonal diversity was possibly underestimated.

The chain has TRBV10-3 and TRBJ2-7, with 15 bases matching TRBD2. The sample in question was peripheral blood, obtained 28 days after the second AZD1222 dose. The sequence was obtained from an adult who received the AZD1222 COVID-19 vaccine. The DNA of the CDR3 is TGTGCCACGGGACTAGCGGGAGGCGAGCAGTACTTC. Residues: CATGLAGGEQYF.